This TCR beta chain was captured in a study of shared clonotypes between healthy human individuals. Study-wide findings and caveats: Sampling used blood alone; tissue repertoires probably differ. Sequencing depth was a factor that was expected to affect clonotype sharing among donors.

About this clone itself: No antigen is known for it.

Replicate PCRs for sorted subsets used roughly 200 ng DNA; this equaled tens of thousands of T cell genomes. This table comes from immunoSEQ multiplex PCR, and its TCRdb copy is limited to in-frame clones, with some not included. The sample includes some 630,000 clones, 95% to 97% seen only once; the top ten take roughly 0.1%. CD45RO-negative CD8 cells positively selected for CCR7 made up the naive population, which excluded terminally differentiated effector memory CD45RA+ cells. Donors had no recently reported acute infections or vaccinations and were HIV-negative. Sequenced sample: naive CD8+ T cells sorted from blood. The receptor was derived from a woman aged 25 to 39 in good health.

This CDR3 reads CASSLGPSGSYEQYF. The CDR3 nucleotides are TGTGCCAGCAGTTTAGGCCCCAGCGGATCCTACGAGCAGTACTTC. The chain joins TRBV27 to TRBJ2-7; tentatively, D is TRBD2 (5 bases). Germline V CDR1 and CDR2: MNHEY, SMNVEV (reference sequence). Between the trimmed V and J ends, which lost 2 bases and 1 base, there was a span of 12 bases. The CDR3 extends over 15 amino acids.